This T cell receptor beta chain was recorded in a study of blood T cell repertoires in COVID-19. Study summary: Some COVID-19 samples were acute and others convalescent; all came from the United States, Italy and Spain.

Under the authors' procedure: Scientists estimated how many nucleated cells there were by amplifying reference gene primers. Generated by immunoSEQ multiplex PCR, the TCRdb table keeps only in-frame clones and is missing some. V and J calls and clone size come straight from that table; D and trimming were deduced from the DNA. The sample lists about 160,000 clones; 85% to 95% were seen once. Per the germline V gene, CDR1 is SGHRS and CDR2 is YFSETQ. CDR3 size: 15 residues. The J segment lost 4 bases and the V segment lost 7 bases, leaving 12 bases of the junction unmatched. This receptor was taken from a woman aged 45-65 years with acute or convalescent COVID-19. Sequencing input: peripheral blood. The chain recombines TRBV5-1 with TRBJ1-1, with 8 bases lining up with TRBD1. CDR3 bases: TGCGCCAGCCAACGAACAGGGGGTGCTGGCACTGAAGCTTTCTTT. Protein product: CASQRTGGAGTEAFF.